This T cell receptor beta chain was found in a study of blood T cells in healthy people across ages (dated by TCRdb to about 2015). About the full investigation: Template switching captured roughly one uniquely barcoded TCR beta cDNA molecule per two T cells in model experiments. Age-related changes in TCR beta repertoire diversity were measured in the study by deep sequencing normalized with unique cDNA molecular identifiers. The donors were divided into four age groups: young (average around 17 years), middle-aged (roughly 42), aged (about 61) and long-lived (roughly 88). Two additional independent replicas of 1 million unique cDNA reads from the same blood draw were analyzed for two donors (one aged 18 to 30 and one aged 80 or older). To avoid experimental bias, donors of different ages were distributed randomly across sequencing lanes.

Libraries were made using 5' RACE. The instrument was an Illumina HiSeq 2500. A second PCR of roughly 7 to 11 cycles was performed with a sample-barcoded 5' primer and a J-beta primer mix. Each TCR beta cDNA molecule received a unique molecular identifier from a template-switch 5' adaptor carrying 12 random nucleotides. Each sample yielded at least 2.5 million CDR3-containing paired-end reads. First-strand cDNA was synthesized from all RNA with the Mint cDNA synthesis kit, primed by a TRBC-specific oligonucleotide. Following uracil-DNA glycosylase treatment, a first 18-cycle PCR with universal primers M1SS and BC2_uni_R was performed on all cDNA. Per the original workflow: For normalization, 1 million high-quality reads were randomly selected from each sample, with every read carrying a distinct molecular identifier. Reads sharing molecular identifiers were discarded rather than binned into consensus sequences. MiTCR, run with a Q25 quality threshold and the strictest error-elimination algorithm, handled CDR3 identification, clonotype clustering and error correction. A nonparametric unseen species model with Euler transformation was used to estimate a lower bound on total TCR beta diversity. In TCRdb, the public reads were trimmed at Q25 with fastp and aligned with MiXCR, with productive beta chains retained. Rows are unified per CDR3 protein, each entry keeping the most common DNA and genes. The V and J calls and clone size come from TCRdb's table, not from the authors' own analysis. The sample yields roughly 1,300,000 distinct CDR3 sequences; around 59% were counted once. The ten most abundant clones make up about 6.7% of the sample.

General findings and caveats noted by the study authors: Bulk unsorted PBMC profiling prevented conclusive comparison of naive and antigen-experienced compartments. Estimates of total diversity from one million sequenced T cells were regarded as lower bounds and underestimates. The long-lived group showed more naive CD4+ T cells, fewer expanded clones and increased TCR diversity than the aged group, suggesting age selection. Observed TCR beta diversity per million T cells fell roughly linearly with age, and a significant reduction was already apparent by age approximately 40. Observed TCR beta diversity correlated strongly with the percentage of naive T cells measured by flow cytometry. Because the CMV infection status of the donors was unknown, age-related changes in expanded clonotypes may potentially have been confounded.

A remark on this clonotype: It lacks a known antigen. Mismatch with germline at one junction end may stem from a read error.

For CDR1 and CDR2, the germline V gene lists SGDLS and YYNGEE. Measured from the cysteine to the phenylalanine, the CDR3 is 13 residues long. CDR3 DNA only is kept here, 39 bases in frame from base 1. Donors were 30 to 45 systemically healthy Caucasian individuals from Russia aged about 6 to 100 years. Each donor gave about 10 milliliters of peripheral blood, drawn into EDTA-treated Vacutainer tubes. Ficoll-Paque density-gradient centrifugation was used to isolate PBMCs, with at least 6 million obtained per sample. Trizol reagent was used to extract total RNA from the PBMCs, yielding at least 6 micrograms per sample. Naive CD45RAhigh/CD27high T cell percentages were measured by flow cytometry on a PBMC aliquot from every donor.

Recombination joined TRBV9 with TRBJ2-7; the best D guess is TRBD2, with 5 bases matching. The source material was blood. This TCR was sampled from a man aged 18 to 30 in good health. This receptor has the CDR3 CASSLDAGHEQYF. The DNA is as follows: TGCGCCAGCAGCCTCGATGCGGGCCACGAGCAGTACTTC.